This T cell receptor (beta chain) was captured by sequencing in a study of shared T cell receptors in the human thymus. The repertoire was sequenced with immunoSEQ multiplex PCR; TCRdb's copy has only in-frame clones and lacks some. The sample includes 500,000 to 750,000 clones, approximately 87% of them seen just once. Unmatched junction bases numbered 9, after V lost 3 bases and J lost 1 base. The CDR3 sequence is 16 residues long. Germline V CDR1 and CDR2: MGHRA, YSYEKL. The data were also submitted as part of a second study, on human thymus T cells. That publication notes: Usage of V and J genes appeared biased in thymic and blood repertoires.

The sequenced sample was thymocytes. This chain links TRBV4-1 with TRBJ2-7; 7 bases match TRBD1. The sequence derives from a boy younger than two with a congenital heart defect. CDR3 loop: CASSQPLTGKSYEQYF. The CDR3 nucleotides are TGCGCCAGCAGCCAGCCCCTGACAGGGAAGTCCTACGAGCAGTACTTC.